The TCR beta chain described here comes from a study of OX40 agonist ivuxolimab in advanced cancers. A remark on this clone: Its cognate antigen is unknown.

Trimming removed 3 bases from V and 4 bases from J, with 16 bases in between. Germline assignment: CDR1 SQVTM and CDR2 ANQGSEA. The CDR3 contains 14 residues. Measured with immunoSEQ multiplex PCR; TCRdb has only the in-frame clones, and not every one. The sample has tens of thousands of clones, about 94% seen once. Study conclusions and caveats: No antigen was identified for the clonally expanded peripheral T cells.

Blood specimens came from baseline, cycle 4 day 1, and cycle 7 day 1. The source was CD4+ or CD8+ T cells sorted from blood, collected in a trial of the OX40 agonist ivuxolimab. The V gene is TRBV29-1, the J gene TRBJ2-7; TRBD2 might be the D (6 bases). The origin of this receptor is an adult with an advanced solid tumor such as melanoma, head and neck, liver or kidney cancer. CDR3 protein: CSVDGGLFPYEQYF. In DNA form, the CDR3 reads TGCAGCGTTGATGGGGGACTTTTCCCTTACGAGCAGTACTTC.